The 15 T cell receptor beta chains listed next were all sequenced from one sample in a study of T-cell memory formation after mild COVID-19. MiXCR, applied by TCRdb to the 5' RACE reads, yields one record per CDR3 protein. The data show more than 450,000 distinct CDR3 sequences, roughly 18% seen once. The sample consisted of PBMCs or a T cell subset sorted from them (not recorded which). The source of these receptors is an adult woman who had mild COVID-19 (a few samples of this study predate the infection). Cell type and time point are not known.

This clonotype was found a few times. This sequence joins TRBV5-1 and TRBJ2-3, with 10 bases identical to TRBD1. The CDR3 runs 14 residues. From germline, CDR1 is SGHRS and CDR2 YFSETQ. The trim removed 4 bases at V and 6 bases at J, leaving 5 bases unmatched. DNA for the CDR3: TGCGCCAGCAGCATAGGACAGGGGGAGGATACGCAGTATTTT. Its translation: CASSIGQGEDTQYF.

This clonotype was counted a few times. The V call is TRBV4-3, the J call TRBJ2-7; the D gene is possibly TRBD2 (6 bases). The CDR3 consists of 15 residues. Germline CDR1 reads LGHNA; CDR2 reads YSLEER. V lost 1 base to trimming and J lost 3 bases, with 13 bases between them. CDR3 sequence (DNA): TGCGCCAGCAGCCAAGTTCTAGCGTCCTTCTACGAGCAGTACTTC. Residues: CASSQVLASFYEQYF.

The CDR3 sequence is CASSQEGHGRPLYGYTF. Here the CDR3 DNA reads TGCGCCAGCAGCCAGGAAGGCCATGGCAGGCCCTTATATGGCTACACCTTC. V is TRBV4-1 and J is TRBJ1-2; D remains ambiguous. Germline V gene sequence: CDR1 MGHRA, CDR2 YSYEKL. The V end was cut by 3 bases, the J end by 5 bases, with 22 bases between. The CDR3 is made up of 17 amino acids.

This clonotype was recorded a few times. The CDR3 coding sequence is TGTGCCACCAGTGATCCTGGGGGCCCCCCTAGGTACACCGGGGAGCTGTTTTTT. This sequence encodes CATSDPGGPPRYTGELFF. The chain combines TRBV24-1 with TRBJ2-2; a possible D gene is TRBD1 (6 bases). V was trimmed by 3 bases and J by 3 bases, leaving 19 bases between them. There are 18 residues in the CDR3. Germline values: CDR1 KGHDR, CDR2 SFDVKD.

This clonotype was observed a handful of times. The rearrangement joins TRBV3-1 to TRBJ2-7, with unresolved D. The CDR3 is 13 amino acids. Germline CDR1 is LGHDT and CDR2 is YNNKEL (reference sequence). V gave up 5 bases and J gave up 4 bases, with 12 bases separating them. CDR3 region: CASSFHSRYEQYF. CDR3 DNA: TGTGCCAGCAGCTTTCACTCGCGTTACGAGCAGTACTTC.

This sequence joins TRBV12-3 or TRBV12-4 and TRBJ2-1; D call uncertain. Trimming took off 1 base at V and 6 bases at J, with 10 bases between the two ends. The CDR3 consists of 14 residues. This CDR3 reads CASSLGGKGNEQFF. DNA of the CDR3: TGTGCCAGCAGTTTAGGGGGTAAGGGCAATGAGCAGTTCTTC.

This clonotype was seen a handful of times. This rearrangement joins TRBV5-6 to TRBJ2-7, with D possibly being TRBD1 or TRBD2 (5 bases each). The CDR3 has 13 residues. The V end was cut by 6 bases, the J end by 3 bases, with 13 bases between. Germline V gives CDR1 SGHDT, CDR2 YYEEEE. CDR3 loop: CASKRGPYYEQYF. Here the CDR3 DNA reads TGTGCCAGCAAAAGGGGACCGTACTACGAGCAGTACTTC.

CDR3 nucleotide sequence: TGCGCCAGCAGCCTAGGGGCCGGGGTATCTGGCTACGAGCAGTACTTC. This gives the protein CASSLGAGVSGYEQYF. The rearrangement links TRBV5-1 to TRBJ2-7, with D possibly called TRBD1 or TRBD2 (5 bases each). The CDR3 is 16 residues long. CDR1 is SGHRS, CDR2 YFSETQ, per germline. V lost 4 bases to trimming and J lost 3 bases, with 20 bases between them. Drawing the rest from reference TRBV5-1 and TRBJ2-7, the complete variable domain is KAGVTQTPRYLIKTRGQQVTLSCSPISGHRSVSWYQQTPGQGLQFLFEYFSETQRNKGNFPGRFSGRQFSNSRSEMNVSTLELGDSALYLCASSLGAGVSGYEQYFGPGTRLTVT.

The rearrangement uses TRBV6-5 and TRBJ2-7; TRBD1 matches 10 bases. Germline-derived CDR1 and CDR2 are MNHEY and SVGAGI. There are 17 residues in the CDR3. V gave up 7 bases and J gave up 3 bases; unmatched junction bases: 15. CDR3 region: CASTTLPGQGKFYEQYF. The CDR3 region has the DNA TGTGCCAGCACTACGCTACCGGGACAGGGGAAATTCTACGAGCAGTACTTC.

V and J are TRBV7-9 and TRBJ1-1; TRBD1 aligns across 8 bases. J gave up 7 bases and V 5 bases, and 3 bases lay outside the gene matches. The V gene's germline CDR1 is SEHNR and CDR2 FQNEAQ (reference sequence). There are 12 residues in the CDR3. The CDR3: CASSDGQGEAFF. CDR3 DNA sequence: TGTGCCAGCAGCGACGGACAGGGTGAAGCTTTCTTT.

There are a few counts of this clonotype. This chain connects TRBV2 to TRBJ1-2; possible D gene TRBD1, 5 bases. The CDR3 is 14 residues long. Germline lookup yields CDR1 SNHLY and CDR2 FYNNEI. Between the trimmed V and J ends, which lost 6 bases and 4 bases, there was a span of 15 bases. As DNA, the CDR3 is TGTGCCAGCAGGAAACAGGATGGGGCCTATGGCTACACCTTC. Translation gives CASRKQDGAYGYTF.

This clonotype was observed a handful of times. This rearrangement joins TRBV12-3 or TRBV12-4 to TRBJ2-5; perhaps TRBD1 as D (6 bases). The ends were cut back, 6 bases at V and 2 bases at J, with 10 bases in the middle. The CDR3 consists of 13 residues. The CDR3, as DNA: TGTGCCAGCAGGGATCAGGGGCAAGAGACCCAGTACTTC. Encoded protein: CASRDQGQETQYF.

The chain employs TRBV18 and TRBJ2-7; TRBD2 agrees at 8 bases. Germline CDR1 reads KGHSH; CDR2 reads LQKENI. This CDR3 comprises 16 residues. V dropped 3 bases and J dropped 2; count of bases not matched to a gene: 9. CDR3 in amino acids: CASSPGASGRTYEQYF. The CDR3 DNA reads TGTGCCAGCTCACCCGGAGCTAGCGGGCGAACCTACGAGCAGTACTTC.

The chain is built from TRBV7-9 and TRBJ1-2; 9 nucleotides line up with TRBD1. Germline CDR1 and CDR2: SEHNR and FQNEAQ (reference sequence). The CDR3 length is 14 residues. Trimming removed 5 bases from V and 4 bases from J; junction bases left unmatched: 5. CDR3 residues: CASSTRQGGYGYTF. The CDR3 bases are TGTGCCAGCAGCACCCGACAGGGGGGCTATGGCTACACCTTC. Full variable domain (rest looked up from reference TRBV7-9 and TRBJ1-2): DTGVSQNPRHKITKRGQNVTFRCDPISEHNRLYWYRQTLGQGPEFLTYFQNEAQLEKSRLLSDRFSAERPKGSFSTLEIQRTEQGDSAMYLCASSTRQGGYGYTFGSGTRLTVV.

CDR3 nucleotide sequence: TGTGCCAGCAGCTTAGCGGCTAGCGGGGTCCAAGAGACCCAGTACTTC. Protein: CASSLAASGVQETQYF. The chain combines TRBV7-2 with TRBJ2-5; 9 nucleotides align to TRBD2. CDR3 length: 16 residues. CDR1 is SGHTA, CDR2 FQGNSA, per germline. Trimming at V came to 0 bases and at J to 1 base, leaving 3 bases not matched to a gene.